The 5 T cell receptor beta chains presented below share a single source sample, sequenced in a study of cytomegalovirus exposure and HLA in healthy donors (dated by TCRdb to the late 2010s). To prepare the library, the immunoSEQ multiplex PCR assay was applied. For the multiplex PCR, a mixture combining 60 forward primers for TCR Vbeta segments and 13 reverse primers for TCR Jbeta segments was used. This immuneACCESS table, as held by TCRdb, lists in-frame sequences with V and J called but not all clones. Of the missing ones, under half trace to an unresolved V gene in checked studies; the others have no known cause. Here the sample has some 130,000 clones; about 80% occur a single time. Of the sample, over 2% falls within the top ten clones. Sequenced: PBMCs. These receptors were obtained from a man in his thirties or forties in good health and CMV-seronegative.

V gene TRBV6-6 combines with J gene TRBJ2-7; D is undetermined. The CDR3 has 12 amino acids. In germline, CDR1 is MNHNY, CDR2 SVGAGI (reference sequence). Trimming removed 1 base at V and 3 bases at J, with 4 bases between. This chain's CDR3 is CASSYFLYEQYF. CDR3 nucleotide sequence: TGTGCCAGCAGTTACTTCCTCTACGAGCAGTACTTC.

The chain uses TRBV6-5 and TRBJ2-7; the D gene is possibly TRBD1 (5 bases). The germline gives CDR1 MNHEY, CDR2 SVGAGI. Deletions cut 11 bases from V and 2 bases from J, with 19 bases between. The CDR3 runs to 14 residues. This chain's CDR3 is CASRVFKGTYEQYF. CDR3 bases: TGTGCCTCCCGCGTCTTTAAGGGGACCTACGAGCAGTACTTC.

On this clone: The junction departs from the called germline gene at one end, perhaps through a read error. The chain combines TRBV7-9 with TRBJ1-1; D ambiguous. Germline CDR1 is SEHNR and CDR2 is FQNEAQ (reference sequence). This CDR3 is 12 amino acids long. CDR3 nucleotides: TGTTCCAGCAGCGATACTGTTACTGAAGCTTTCTTT. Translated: CSSSDTVTEAFF.

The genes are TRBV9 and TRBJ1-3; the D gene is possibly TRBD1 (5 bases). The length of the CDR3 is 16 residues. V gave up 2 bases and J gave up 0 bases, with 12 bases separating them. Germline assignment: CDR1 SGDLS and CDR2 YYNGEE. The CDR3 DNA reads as TGTGCCAGCAGCGTCTCAGGGCGGTTCTCTGGAAACACCATATATTTT. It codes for CASSVSGRFSGNTIYF.

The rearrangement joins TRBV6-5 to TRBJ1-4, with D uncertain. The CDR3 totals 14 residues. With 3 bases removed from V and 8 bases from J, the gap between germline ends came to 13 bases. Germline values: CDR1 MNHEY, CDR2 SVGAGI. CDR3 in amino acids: CASSYFPSGEKLFF. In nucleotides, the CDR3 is TGTGCCAGCAGTTATTTCCCTAGCGGAGAAAAACTGTTTTTT.